The source of this T cell receptor (beta chain) is a study of blood T cell repertoires in COVID-19 (dated by TCRdb to 2020 to 2021). Describing the broader study: Collaborator samples came from the United States, Italy and Spain and covered acute and convalescent phases of COVID-19. The prospective study material was composed of cDNA or gDNA derived from T cells, B-cell-depleted T cells, or PBMCs. Subjects who had been exposed to COVID-19, were actively infected with it, or had recovered from it provided the deeply sampled blood TCRbeta repertoires that made up the dataset. The repertoires were released in a freely available public database intended as a resource for research on the immune response to SARS-CoV-2. The sample metadata nearly always contained a de-identified subject ID, COVID-19 status, age in years and sex. Where available, HLA class I and class II types were obtained from metadata supplied by the sample provider rather than from assay-based typing. The samples were drawn from two sources: the first 160 participants of the ongoing ImmuneRACE study, and 1,000 to 1,500 subjects contributed by 6 global collaborators.

The full study reports these points: Clinical and demographic metadata were provided uncurated, with the amount varying by source and participant.

TCRbeta CDR3 regions were amplified from genomic DNA using the immunoSEQ Assay, a bias-controlled multiplex PCR. Per the original workflow: The number of nucleated cells in each sample was estimated from the amplification of reference gene primers within the assay. Sequence reads were collapsed and filtered to measure the absolute abundance of every unique TCRbeta CDR3 rearrangement. For each sample, productive Simpson clonality was calculated by taking the square root of Simpson's diversity index across productive rearrangements. The immuneACCESS repertoire file appears here via TCRdb, limited to in-frame rearrangements. These files lack a portion of the clones; in checked studies, under half of the deficit traces to unresolved V genes, and the cause of the others is not known. From that table come the V and J calls and clone size; the DNA was used to work out D and trimming. Within this sample are roughly 460,000 clones, with about 90% of them counted one time only. The leading ten clones occupy 0.8% to 0.9% of the sample.

To note about this clone: Its recognized antigen is unknown. The input lacks base qualities; no much larger clone sits a single base away.

In Seattle, one collaborating source enrolled patients while the infection was active and tracked those patients longitudinally over the course of disease. Whole blood was collected in K2EDTA tubes by collaborating institutions according to the institutions' own protocols. Collaborator samples were shipped for TCRbeta analysis as frozen whole blood, isolated PBMCs, or DNA extracted from either sample type. Input material: peripheral blood. The receptor comes from a man younger than 35 with COVID-19, enrolled during active disease.

In nucleotides, the sequence is TGTGCCAGCAGCTCGCCCACTAGCGGGAATACAGCAGATACGCAGTATTTT. It codes for CASSSPTSGNTADTQYF. The rearranged chain carries TRBV5-4 and TRBJ2-3; 10 central bases correspond to TRBD2. For CDR1 and CDR2, the germline V gene (reference sequence) lists SGHNT and YYREEE. Compared with germline, V lacks 3 bases and J lacks 4 bases; bases without a gene match: 11. Taken from cysteine to phenylalanine, the CDR3 has 17 residues. Here the CDR3 DNA is all that survives: 51 bases in frame from base 1.